This T cell receptor beta chain emerged from a study of human T cells and chemical hapten exposure. Study in general: A mostly female patient group had alopecia areata, totalis or universalis.

Whole-study results and caveats: Among TCRs, those above 1 in 1000 frequency were unaffected by DPC sensitization.

TCRdb recomputed calls from the RACE reads with MiXCR, one row per CDR3 protein. Counted here are more than 55,000 distinct CDR3 sequences, roughly 9.8% occurring once; the ten biggest clones make up 9.6%. The time point denotes: pre-sensitization, week 0. Regarding treatment: therapeutic diphenylcyclopropenone sensitization with weekly scalp DPC. Unfractionated whole blood was the source of the extracted total RNA. A word on this clonotype: What it binds is not known.

The receptor was isolated from a middle-aged man with alopecia areata. Some clones in this sample may be carry-over from other donors' samples. This specimen was whole blood, taken in connection with sensitization to the hapten diphenylcyclopropenone (DPC).

The CDR3 DNA reads as TGTGCCAGCAGGGGGGGAGTCGACGGGCAGCCCCAGCATTTT. Its translation is CASRGGVDGQPQHF. This rearrangement joins TRBV6-6 to TRBJ1-5, with D possibly being TRBD1 (5 bases). Germline lookup yields CDR1 MNHNY and CDR2 SVGAGI (reference sequence). The CDR3 consists of 14 residues. Deletions cut 6 bases from V and 7 bases from J, with 16 bases between.